This T cell receptor beta chain was documented in a study of blood T cells in healthy people across ages. The use of a sample-barcoded 5' primer and a J-beta primer mix characterized a second PCR of about 7 to 12 cycles. Via MiXCR, TCRdb re-called the 5' RACE reads, giving one row per CDR3 protein. Found here are about 1.5 million distinct CDR3 sequences, 35% to 45% of them singletons; the top ten hold about 4.1%. The sample holds one count of this clonotype. This CDR3 is 13 amino acids long. Between the trimmed V and J ends, which lost 9 bases and 0 bases, there was a span of 8 bases. CDR1 is MNHEY, CDR2 SVGAGI, per germline.

This sequence was found in a woman aged 18-35 years in good health. Sequenced: blood. The chain combines TRBV6-5 with TRBJ2-2, with D possibly being TRBD1 (5 bases). DNA for the CDR3: TGTGCCAGGAGGACACCGAACACCGGGGAGCTGTTTTTT. It yields the protein CARRTPNTGELFF.